The 10 T cell receptor beta chains reported below all come from one sample, sequenced in a study of shared clonotypes between healthy human individuals. Sequenced by immunoSEQ multiplex PCR; TCRdb stores in-frame clones only, minus some. This sample has about 2.3 million clones, with roughly 93% found just once. The sample was naive CD4+ T cells from PBMCs. Specified subset: CD45RA+ positively selected. The receptors stem from a man between 18 and 29 years old in good health. Some clones in this sample may be carry-over from other donors' samples.

The DNA for the CDR3 is TGTGCCAGCAGGGATAATACCAATCAGCCCCAGCATTTT. Its translation: CASRDNTNQPQHF. This chain joins TRBV27 and TRBJ1-5; D remains ambiguous. In germline, CDR1 is MNHEY, CDR2 SMNVEV (reference sequence). The V end was cut by 6 bases, the J end by 3 bases, with 9 bases between. The CDR3 is 13 amino acids.

The chain uses TRBV29-1 and TRBJ2-1; possibly TRBD2 for D (6 bases). V was trimmed by 7 bases and J by 1 base, leaving 11 bases between them. There are 13 residues in the CDR3. Germline V gene lookup returns CDR1 SQVTM and CDR2 ANQGSEA. The CDR3 bases are TGCAGCGGACTAGAGGATTCCTACAATGAGCAGTTCTTC. This codes for CSGLEDSYNEQFF.

The chain uses TRBV20-1 and TRBJ1-4; D ambiguous. CDR3 length equals 11 residues. The germline V gene has CDR1 DFQATT and CDR2 SNEGSKA (reference sequence). Trimming left V 3 bases short and J 8 bases short, with 7 bases between. CDR3 in DNA: TGCAGTGCTAGGGGTCGGGAAAAACTGTTTTTT. Translating gives CSARGREKLFF.

J is TRBJ2-5 and V is TRBV5-1; possible D gene TRBD1, 5 bases. CDR3 length equals 15 residues. Germline-derived CDR1 and CDR2 are SGHRS and YFSETQ. V lost 1 base, J lost 2 bases, and 12 bases lay in between. The CDR3 sequence: CASSLNPGSQETQYF. For the CDR3, the DNA is TGCGCCAGCAGCTTGAACCCAGGGTCACAAGAGACCCAGTACTTC.

The CDR3 DNA reads TGTGCCAGCTCACAGGCGCAGGGGGTCGGCAACGAGCAGTACTTC. Translation: CASSQAQGVGNEQYF. The chain couples TRBV18 to TRBJ2-7; 7 bases agree with TRBD1. This CDR3 is built from 15 residues. The germline CDR1 and CDR2 sequences are KGHSH and LQKENI. The V gene end was trimmed by 4 bases and the J gene end by 5 bases; junction bases not matched to a gene: 11.

This sequence joins TRBV5-1 and TRBJ2-1; unclear D gene. Trimming cost V 4 bases and J 5 bases, with 16 bases left between them. Germline V gives CDR1 SGHRS, CDR2 YFSETQ. The CDR3 covers 15 residues. The CDR3: CASSLSPGPNNEQFF. CDR3 bases: TGCGCCAGCAGCCTAAGCCCCGGGCCGAACAATGAGCAGTTCTTC. The whole variable domain, filled in from reference TRBV5-1 and TRBJ2-1, reads KAGVTQTPRYLIKTRGQQVTLSCSPISGHRSVSWYQQTPGQGLQFLFEYFSETQRNKGNFPGRFSGRQFSNSRSEMNVSTLELGDSALYLCASSLSPGPNNEQFFGPGTRLTVL.

CDR3: CASSEVGETQYF. The CDR3 DNA sequence: TGTGCCAGCAGTGAGGTTGGAGAGACCCAGTACTTC. This chain links TRBV6-1 with TRBJ2-5, with D unclear. The CDR3 has 12 residues. Deletions cut 3 bases from V and 4 bases from J, with 6 bases between. Germline V gives CDR1 MNHNS, CDR2 SASEGT.

V and J are TRBV4-1 and TRBJ2-5, with 7 bases that match TRBD2. Germline lookup yields CDR1 MGHRA and CDR2 YSYEKL. The CDR3 extends over 15 amino acids. J gave up 4 bases and V 1 base, and 6 bases lay outside the gene matches. CDR3 loop: CASSQGSGGGETQYF. The CDR3 DNA reads as TGCGCCAGCAGCCAAGGTAGTGGGGGGGGAGAGACCCAGTACTTC.

The chain uses TRBV2 and TRBJ2-2, with unresolved D. Trimming took off 2 bases at V and 5 bases at J, with 12 bases between the two ends. The germline CDR1 and CDR2 sequences are SNHLY and FYNNEI. The CDR3 has 15 amino acids. This CDR3 reads CASSELHVGTGELFF. Written as DNA, the CDR3 is TGTGCCAGCAGTGAACTACACGTAGGAACCGGGGAGCTGTTTTTT. The whole variable domain, remainder taken from reference TRBV2 and TRBJ2-2, is EPEVTQTPSHQVTQMGQEVILRCVPISNHLYFYWYRQILGQKVEFLVSFYNNEISEKSEIFDDQFSVERPDGSNFTLKIRSTKLEDSAMYFCASSELHVGTGELFFGEGSRLTVL.

The genes are TRBV6-5 and TRBJ2-7; D is possibly TRBD1 or TRBD2 (5 bases each). With 4 bases removed from V and 4 bases from J, the gap between germline ends came to 20 bases. The CDR3 extends over 16 amino acids. The germline V gene encodes CDR1 MNHEY and CDR2 SVGAGI. DNA for the CDR3: TGTGCCAGCAGTTCCCTAGCCGGGACCGGGGCTTACGAGCAGTACTTC. Translation: CASSSLAGTGAYEQYF.